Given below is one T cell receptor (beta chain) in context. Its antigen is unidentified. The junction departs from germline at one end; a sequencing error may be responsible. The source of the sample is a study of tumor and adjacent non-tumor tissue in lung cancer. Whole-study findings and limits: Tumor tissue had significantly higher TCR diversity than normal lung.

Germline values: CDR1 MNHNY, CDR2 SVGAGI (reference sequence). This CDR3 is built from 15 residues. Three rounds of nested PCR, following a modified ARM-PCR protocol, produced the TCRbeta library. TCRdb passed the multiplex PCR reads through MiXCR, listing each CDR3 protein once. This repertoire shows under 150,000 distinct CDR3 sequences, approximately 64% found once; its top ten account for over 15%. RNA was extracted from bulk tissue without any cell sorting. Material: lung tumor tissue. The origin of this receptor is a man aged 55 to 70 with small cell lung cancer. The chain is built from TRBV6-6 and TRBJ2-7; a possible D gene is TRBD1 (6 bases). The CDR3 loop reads CASGYPSGTIYEQCF. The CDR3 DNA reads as TGTGCCAGCGGTTACCCGTCCGGGACAATCTACGAGCAGTGTTTC.